Below are 20 T cell receptor beta chains sequenced from a single sample in a study of blood T cells in healthy people across ages. The use of a sample-barcoded 5' primer and a J-beta primer mix characterized a second PCR of about 7 to 12 cycles. MiXCR was run by TCRdb on the 5' RACE reads, yielding one entry per CDR3 protein. The table lists 1,100,000 or so distinct CDR3 sequences, more than 40% of them singletons. Sample: blood. The receptors were sampled from a woman aged 55 to 70 in good health.

V and J are TRBV7-9 and TRBJ1-4; D gene ambiguous. Trimming removed 2 bases from V and 10 bases from J, with 11 bases in between. CDR1 and CDR2 from the germline V gene are SEHNR and FQNEAQ (reference sequence). The CDR3 runs to 13 residues. CDR3 in amino acids: CASSLKDAGKLFF. The CDR3 DNA reads TGTGCCAGCAGCTTAAAGGACGCCGGAAAACTGTTTTTT.

The chain carries TRBV2 and TRBJ2-1, with D possibly matching TRBD2 (6 bases). V lost 2 bases, J lost 0 bases, and 11 bases lay in between. The CDR3 has 16 residues. CDR1 and CDR2 from the germline V gene are SNHLY and FYNNEI. The CDR3 DNA sequence: TGTGCCAGCAGTGAATGGGTGGGGGGCTCCTACAATGAGCAGTTCTTC. Amino acids: CASSEWVGGSYNEQFF.

Note on this clonotype: A much more abundant neighbour one base away suggests this may be a read error. The chain links TRBV29-1 to TRBJ2-2; a possible D gene is TRBD2 (6 bases). V lost 7 bases and J lost 6, with 21 bases in between. The CDR3 length is 15 residues. Germline CDR1 reads SQVTM; CDR2 reads ANQGSEA. CDR3 loop: CSAKVGRKDAGELFF. CDR3 bases: TGCAGCGCCAAAGTGGGGAGGAAGGACGCCGGGGAGCTGTTTTTT.

V and J are TRBV2 and TRBJ2-4, with 9 bases matching TRBD1. The better agreement between TRBJ2-7 and the DNA end casts doubt on the J call. The germline V gene has CDR1 SNHLY and CDR2 FYNNEI. The CDR3 runs 12 residues. CDR3 nucleotide sequence: TGTGTCACACGGGACAGGGTGGACGAGCAGTACTTC. The encoded protein is CVTRDRVDEQYF.

The CDR3 loop is CASVPRAGGGPEQYF. The CDR3 DNA follows: TGTGCCAGCGTCCCACGAGCGGGAGGGGGCCCCGAGCAGTACTTC. The chain has TRBV6-2 or TRBV6-3 and TRBJ2-7, with 10 positions matching TRBD2. CDR1 MNHEY and CDR2 SVGEGT come from the germline V gene. V lost 8 bases, J lost 6 bases, and 13 bases stayed unmatched. The CDR3 has 15 amino acids.

This clonotype was found a few times. The rearrangement links TRBV20-1 to TRBJ2-7; D remains unclear. V was clipped by 0 bases and J by 1 base, with 10 bases between them. The V gene's germline CDR1 is DFQATT and CDR2 SNEGSKA (reference sequence). This CDR3 comprises 14 residues. In nucleotides, the CDR3 is TGCAGTGCTAGAGACGCCCCAGTATCCTACGAGCAGTACTTC. This encodes CSARDAPVSYEQYF.

This chain joins TRBV28 and TRBJ2-1; tentative D call: TRBD1 (5 bases). The germline CDR1 and CDR2 sequences are MDHEN and SYDVKM. The CDR3 consists of 15 residues. V lost 6 bases and J 5 bases, leaving 17 bases between the germline ends. The CDR3 loop is CASSVQGIAHNEQFF. CDR3 DNA: TGTGCCAGCAGCGTTCAGGGAATAGCCCACAATGAGCAGTTCTTC.

Remarks on this clonotype: One end of the junction fails to match germline, which may point to a read error. The rearrangement uses TRBV20-1 and TRBJ2-7, with D maybe TRBD1 (6 bases). The CDR3 is 13 residues long. Germline-derived CDR1 and CDR2 are DFQATT and SNEGSKA (reference sequence). CDR3 loop: CSTRRGTSYEQYF. CDR3 nucleotide sequence: TGCAGTACTAGAAGGGGGACGTCCTACGAGCAGTACTTC.

This clonotype was observed many times. This rearrangement joins TRBV6-6 to TRBJ2-5; no firm D call. Germline loops: CDR1 MNHNY, CDR2 SVGAGI (reference sequence). V was clipped by 4 bases and J by 5 bases, with 11 bases between them. The CDR3 length is 13 residues. The CDR3 is CASSSGPPETQYF. DNA for the CDR3: TGTGCCAGCAGTTCTGGGCCTCCGGAGACCCAGTACTTC.

The rearrangement joins TRBV12-5 to TRBJ2-1; 9 nucleotides align to TRBD2. The J call may be wrong; the DNA end is better matched by TRBJ2-7. CDR1 is LGHNT, CDR2 FRNRAP, per germline. This CDR3 region has 14 residues. The DNA for the CDR3 is TGTGCTAGTGATGGGGGACTAGCCGACAATGAGCAGTACTTC. The encoded protein is CASDGGLADNEQYF.

This rearrangement joins TRBV5-1 to TRBJ2-5; unclear D gene. CDR1 SGHRS and CDR2 YFSETQ come from the germline V gene. Trimming removed 2 bases at V and 11 bases at J, with 13 bases between. CDR3 length equals 12 residues. CDR3 nucleotides: TGCGCCAGCAGCTTAGGGAACGGTGAGCAGTACTTC. It specifies CASSLGNGEQYF.

This clonotype was observed a few times. The chain combines TRBV25-1 with TRBJ2-5, with D perhaps TRBD2 (5 bases). The V end was cut by 2 bases, the J end by 1 base, with 14 bases between. The CDR3 runs to 16 residues. The germline CDR1 and CDR2 sequences are MGHDK and SYGVNS. CDR3 in DNA: TGTGCCAGCAGTGAACTAAGGTCTAGCCCCCAAGAGACCCAGTACTTC. This sequence encodes CASSELRSSPQETQYF. Full variable domain (remainder filled in from reference TRBV25-1 and TRBJ2-5): EADIYQTPRYLVIGTGKKITLECSQTMGHDKMYWYQQDPGMELHLIHYSYGVNSTEKGDLSSESTVSRIRTEHFPLTLESARPSHTSQYLCASSELRSSPQETQYFGPGTRLLVL.

V and J are TRBV29-1 and TRBJ2-5, with a weak D call TRBD2 (6 bases). The length of the CDR3 is 13 residues. Germline V gene sequence: CDR1 SQVTM, CDR2 ANQGSEA. Deletions cut 4 bases from V and 5 bases from J, with 14 bases between. The CDR3 loop reads CSVAWGTRETQYF. CDR3 in DNA: TGCAGCGTTGCGTGGGGGACTCGGGAGACCCAGTACTTC.

This clonotype was detected many times. The chain carries TRBV27 and TRBJ2-6; 8 nucleotides match TRBD1. Germline trimming cut 5 bases from V and 3 bases from J; bases unmatched to any gene: 9. Germline assignment: CDR1 MNHEY and CDR2 SMNVEV (reference sequence). The CDR3 is made up of 17 amino acids. The CDR3 protein is CASSTDRVAYGANVLTF. The CDR3 region has the DNA TGTGCCAGCAGTACGGACAGGGTTGCTTATGGGGCCAACGTCCTGACTTTC.

V is TRBV15 and J is TRBJ2-3; 11 nucleotides line up with TRBD2. Germline V gene data show CDR1 as LNHNV and CDR2 as YYDKDF (reference sequence). V was pared by 4 bases and J by 5 bases, with 5 bases of the junction left unmatched. The CDR3 spans 15 residues. CDR3 DNA sequence: TGTGCCACCAGCACCCTGACTAGCGGGATAGATACGCAGTATTTT. It encodes CATSTLTSGIDTQYF.

There are a few counts of this clonotype. The chain has TRBV10-3 and TRBJ2-7; maybe TRBD2 (6 bases). Trimming pared 11 bases from V and 0 bases from J, leaving 14 bases between. CDR1 is ENHRY, CDR2 SYGVKD, per germline. The CDR3 loop spans 13 amino acids. Here the CDR3 DNA reads TGTGCCGTCTCCGGGACTGGCTCCTACGAGCAGTACTTC. This gives the protein CAVSGTGSYEQYF.

J is TRBJ2-1 and V is TRBV7-8, with D tentatively TRBD1 (7 bases). In germline, CDR1 is SGHVS, CDR2 FQNEAQ. V was shortened by 7 bases and J by 12 bases, with 25 bases between the two germline ends. The CDR3 is made up of 15 amino acids. CDR3 amino acids: CASTIIAAAGGVQFF. Written as DNA, the CDR3 is TGTGCCAGCACCATAATAGCGGCAGCAGGGGGTGTGCAGTTCTTC.

This clonotype was seen at least ten times. The chain couples TRBV6-5 to TRBJ2-3; D unclear. Looked up from germline, CDR1 is MNHEY and CDR2 is SVGAGI. The CDR3 length is 13 residues. V gave up 5 bases and J gave up 2 bases, with 8 bases separating them. As DNA, the CDR3 is TGTGCCAGCAGTGTGGGATTCACAGATACGCAGTATTTT. It yields the protein CASSVGFTDTQYF.

The chain is built from TRBV24-1 and TRBJ2-1, with D unresolved. This CDR3 contains 12 residues. V lost 4 bases to trimming and J lost 3 bases, with 3 bases between them. Germline V CDR1 and CDR2: KGHDR, SFDVKD. The CDR3 loop is CATSDLYNEQFF. The DNA for the CDR3 is TGTGCCACCAGTGACCTCTACAATGAGCAGTTCTTC.

The chain couples TRBV20-1 to TRBJ1-1; D not resolved. This CDR3 comprises 14 residues. Germline-derived CDR1 and CDR2 are DFQATT and SNEGSKA (reference sequence). Deletions cut 0 bases from V and 0 bases from J, with 8 bases between. Here the CDR3 DNA reads TGCAGTGCTAGAGATTGGGCAGTGAACACTGAAGCTTTCTTT. It is translated as CSARDWAVNTEAFF.